The entry below gives a single T cell receptor beta chain sequence along with its context. What it binds is unknown. This CDR3 region has 15 residues. Germline-derived CDR1 and CDR2 are MNHEY and SMNVEV (reference sequence). V lost 0 bases and J lost 8, with 13 bases in between. Among the approximately 130 subjects of the validation cohort, separate from the approximately 700-subject first cohort, were the donors. This sample is drawn from a study of cytomegalovirus exposure and HLA in healthy donors. Only in-frame clones appear in the TCRdb table, and some are missing; sequencing was by immunoSEQ multiplex PCR. The repertoire consists of approximately 280,000 clones, with around 87% occurring once and the leading ten covering about 0.9%. Findings and limits, study-wide: Subsequent analysis revealed that first-cohort TCR clusters tended to co-occur in the 100 to 150 validation repertoires. Most TCR sequences were seen very rarely across donors, but some public TCRs occurred in many. As was reported, the classifier diagnosed cytomegalovirus status with high specificity and sensitivity.

Source material: PBMCs. The clonotype was recovered from a woman between 18 and 29 years old in good health and CMV-seronegative. This chain joins TRBV27 and TRBJ2-2; D might be TRBD1 (5 bases). CDR3 loop: CASSLSGHPEGELFF. Written as DNA, the CDR3 is TGTGCCAGCAGTTTATCGGGGCATCCGGAGGGGGAGCTGTTTTTT.